A selection of T cell receptor beta chains follows, all from one sample in a study of shared clonotypes between healthy human individuals. Data came from immunoSEQ multiplex PCR; TCRdb stores just in-frame clones and leaves some out. The table includes approximately 2.5 million clones, 85% to 95% detected once. The sequenced sample consisted of naive CD4+ T cells sorted from blood. These receptors all stem from a man between 18 and 35 years old in good health. Both conserved end residues are part of each CDR3. The D gene is left open where the match is weak. Clone sizes are given selectively: once, few, many, or a class where the clone is expanded.

j_call d_call v_call clone_size cdr3_nt cdr3_aa
TRBJ1-1 - TRBV18 - TGTGCCAGCTCACCACCCCATCAGAACACTGAAGCTTTCTTT CASSPPHQNTEAFF
TRBJ1-3 - TRBV25-1 - TGTGCCAGCAGTGACAGATTTTCCGGAAACACCATATATTTT CASSDRFSGNTIYF
TRBJ1-5 - TRBV10-3 few TGTGCCATCGGGCGGGTCGGGACTCAGCCCCAGCATTTT CAIGRVGTQPQHF
TRBJ1-2 - TRBV18 - TGTGCCAGCTCACCGGATGGAGGATATGGCTACACCTTC CASSPDGGYGYTF
TRBJ2-2 TRBD2 TRBV11-2 - TGTGCCAGCAGCTCGGCGGGAGGGCCGGGCACCGGGGAGCTGTTTTTT CASSSAGGPGTGELFF
TRBJ1-4 TRBD1 TRBV10-3 - TGTGCCATCAGTGACCGGACAGGGGTTAATGAAAAACTGTTTTTT CAISDRTGVNEKLFF
TRBJ2-7 TRBD1 TRBV7-2 - TGTGCCAGCAGCCCGGACAGGTGGGCCTACGAGCAGTACTTC CASSPDRWAYEQYF
TRBJ2-5 - TRBV9 - TGTGCCAGCAGCGTATACGACGGCCCTCAAGAGACCCAGTACTTC CASSVYDGPQETQYF
TRBJ2-5 TRBD2 TRBV6-6 - TGTGCCAGCAGCCTCCTAGCGGGGGGGCCCGAGACCCAGTACTTC CASSLLAGGPETQYF
TRBJ2-5 TRBD2 TRBV2 - TGTGCCAGCAGTAAAAACCCGGGACTAGCTCCTCACTTC CASSKNPGLAPHF
TRBJ2-5 TRBD2 TRBV7-7 - TGTGCTAGCAGCTTAACTAGCGGGGACCAAGAGACCCAGTACTTC CASSLTSGDQETQYF
TRBJ2-7 TRBD2 TRBV30 - TGTGCCTGGAGAACTAGCGGTCTCTACGAGCAGTACTTC CAWRTSGLYEQYF
TRBJ1-6 - TRBV5-6 - TGTGCCAGCAGCTCTATCGGAGGCGCGCCTAATTCACCCCTCCACTTT CASSSIGGAPNSPLHF
TRBJ2-7 - TRBV5-1 - TGCGCCAGCAGCGCTCAGGGGGGACACTCATTCTCCTACGAGCAGTACTTC CASSAQGGHSFSYEQYF
TRBJ2-3 - TRBV6-5 - TGTGCCAGCAGGTTTGTGGGAAAAGGGGCAGATACGCAGTATTTT CASRFVGKGADTQYF
TRBJ2-3 TRBD2 TRBV10-2 - TGCGCCAGCAGTGGGCCGGGAGGCGCAGATACGCAGTATTTT CASSGPGGADTQYF
TRBJ2-7 - TRBV10-3 - TGTGCCATCAGTTTAACTATCGAGGCCTCCGAGCAGTACTTC CAISLTIEASEQYF
TRBJ2-5 - TRBV7-9 - TGTGCCAGCAGCCGGTACAACCAAGAGACCCAGTACTTC CASSRYNQETQYF
TRBJ2-5 - TRBV18 - TGTGCCAGCTCACGGGTCCAAGAGACCCAGTACTTC CASSRVQETQYF
TRBJ2-7 - TRBV6-4 - TGTGCCAGCAGTGACCTCCTCGGGGTTAGCTCCTACGAGCAGTACTTC CASSDLLGVSSYEQYF
TRBJ2-5 - TRBV7-8 - TGTGCCAGCGCCGTACAGGGGGCTAGCGGGAGATCAGAGACCCAGTACTTC CASAVQGASGRSETQYF
TRBJ1-6 TRBD1 TRBV27 - TGTGCCAGCAGGATTGACAGGGGTAATTCACCCCTCCACTTT CASRIDRGNSPLHF
TRBJ1-5 - TRBV19 - TGTGCCAGTAGTATAGTGGCAGGCGATCAGCCCCAGCATTTT CASSIVAGDQPQHF
TRBJ2-3 - TRBV7-6 - TGTGCCAGCAGCTCTGAACGAGGAGGAGCGGTTAGCACAGATACGCAGTATTTT CASSSERGGAVSTDTQYF
TRBJ2-1 TRBD1 TRBV28 - TGTGCCAGCAGTTTACTACCGGGACAGGGGGCGTTCGATGAGCAGTTCTTC CASSLLPGQGAFDEQFF
TRBJ2-7 TRBD2 TRBV6-5 - TGTGCCAGCAGGCCGAGCGGGAGTCTCTCCTACGAGCAGTACTTC CASRPSGSLSYEQYF
TRBJ2-7 - TRBV11-2 - TGTGCCAGCAGCTTAGACAGGGACGCCTACGAGCAGTACTTC CASSLDRDAYEQYF